Listed below are T cell receptor beta chains from one sample, sequenced in a study of cytomegalovirus exposure and HLA in healthy donors. Profiled with immunoSEQ multiplex PCR; TCRdb holds only in-frame clones, not every one. The profile shows roughly 110,000 clones, roughly 75% of them singletons. Sequencing used PBMCs. These receptors all stem from a man aged 40-55 years in good health and CMV-seronegative. CDR3s include the opening cysteine and the closing phenylalanine or tryptophan. A D gene is named only where the DNA matches it firmly. Clone size, where shown, is once, few, many, or a class for clones that have expanded.

CDR3: CASSHSRGTGVPYSNQPQHF
DNA: TGTGCCAGTAGTCATAGCAGAGGGACAGGGGTCCCATATAGCAATCAGCCCCAGCATTTT
D: TRBD1
V: TRBV19
J: TRBJ1-5
size: NA

CDR3: CASHLGGAANYGYTF
DNA: TGTGCCAGCCACCTTGGGGGGGCGGCTAACTATGGCTACACCTTC
D: NA
V: TRBV6-1
J: TRBJ1-2
size: NA

CDR3: CASSLARLGGHSGFDEQFF
DNA: TGCGCCAGCAGCTTGGCCAGACTAGGAGGCCATTCGGGTTTCGATGAGCAGTTCTTC
D: NA
V: TRBV5-1
J: TRBJ2-1
size: NA

CDR3: CASSPGQAYNEQFF
DNA: TGTGCCAGCTCACCGGGACAGGCTTACAATGAGCAGTTCTTC
D: TRBD1
V: TRBV18
J: TRBJ2-1
size: NA

CDR3: CASSFREAQETQYF
DNA: TGTGCCAGCAGCTTCCGGGAGGCCCAAGAGACCCAGTACTTC
D: TRBD2
V: TRBV7-6
J: TRBJ2-5
size: NA

CDR3: CASRLEQIENTEAFF
DNA: TGTGCCAGCAGGTTGGAACAGATAGAGAACACTGAAGCTTTCTTT
D: NA
V: TRBV6-4
J: TRBJ1-1
size: NA

CDR3: CASSSSGGSYNEQFF
DNA: TGTGCCAGCAGCTCTAGCGGGGGGTCCTACAATGAGCAGTTCTTC
D: TRBD2
V: TRBV9
J: TRBJ2-1
size: few

CDR3: CAIQGAQAGELFF
DNA: TGTGCCATACAGGGGGCGCAGGCCGGGGAGCTGTTTTTT
D: TRBD1
V: TRBV2
J: TRBJ2-2
size: NA

CDR3: CASSTSTGGNYGYTF
DNA: TGTGCCAGCAGCACATCGACAGGGGGCAACTATGGCTACACCTTC
D: TRBD1
V: TRBV7-2
J: TRBJ1-2
size: NA

CDR3: CASSMGTSGGAHEQFF
DNA: TGTGCCAGTAGTATGGGGACTAGCGGGGGGGCCCATGAGCAGTTCTTC
D: TRBD2
V: TRBV19
J: TRBJ2-1
size: few

CDR3: CASSQTTGTGSNYGYTF
DNA: TGCGCCAGCAGCCAAACTACCGGGACAGGGAGTAACTATGGCTACACCTTC
D: TRBD1
V: TRBV4-1
J: TRBJ1-2
size: NA

CDR3: CASSRNAGLAITAFF
DNA: TGTGCCAGCAGCCGGAACGCAGGACTAGCAATTACCGCGTTCTTC
D: TRBD2
V: TRBV7-2
J: TRBJ2-1
size: NA

CDR3: CASSERGYGYTF
DNA: TGTGCCAGCAGCGAACGGGGCTATGGCTACACCTTC
D: NA
V: TRBV13
J: TRBJ1-2
size: once

CDR3: CASAGTGGQSGANVLTF
DNA: TGTGCCAGCGCCGGGACAGGGGGACAGTCAGGGGCCAACGTCCTGACTTTC
D: TRBD1
V: TRBV5-6
J: TRBJ2-6
size: few

CDR3: CASARGLAGGRDEQYF
DNA: TGTGCCAGCGCCCGTGGACTAGCGGGGGGCCGGGACGAGCAGTACTTC
D: TRBD2
V: TRBV4-2
J: TRBJ2-7
size: NA

CDR3: CASSLAGGPDYEQYF
DNA: TGTGCCAGCAGCTTAGCGGGGGGGCCGGACTACGAGCAGTACTTC
D: NA
V: TRBV7-2
J: TRBJ2-7
size: NA

CDR3: CASSESGQGPYEQYF
DNA: TGCGCCAGCAGTGAGTCTGGGCAGGGCCCCTACGAGCAGTACTTC
D: NA
V: TRBV10-2
J: TRBJ2-7
size: NA

CDR3: CASSPRWTGGTDTQYF
DNA: TGTGCCAGCAGCCCGAGGTGGACAGGGGGCACAGATACGCAGTATTTT
D: TRBD1
V: TRBV6-6
J: TRBJ2-3
size: NA

CDR3: CASSQDQFYGYTF
DNA: TGTGCCAGCAGCCAAGATCAATTCTATGGCTACACCTTC
D: NA
V: TRBV4-2
J: TRBJ1-2
size: NA

CDR3: CASSNEQGAFYGYTF
DNA: TGTGCCAGCAGCAACGAACAGGGGGCGTTCTATGGCTACACCTTC
D: TRBD1
V: TRBV5-4
J: TRBJ1-2
size: NA

CDR3: CASSTPGQGNTGELFF
DNA: TGTGCCAGCAGCACACCGGGACAGGGCAACACCGGGGAGCTGTTTTTT
D: TRBD1
V: TRBV7-9
J: TRBJ2-2
size: few

CDR3: CASMDRNSYEQYF
DNA: TGTGCCAGTATGGACAGGAACTCCTACGAGCAGTACTTC
D: TRBD1
V: TRBV2
J: TRBJ2-7
size: once

CDR3: CASSEDLFSGNTIYF
DNA: TGTGCCAGCAGTGAGGACTTGTTCTCTGGAAACACCATATATTTT
D: NA
V: TRBV6-1
J: TRBJ1-3
size: NA

CDR3: CASSVGSHSNQPQHF
DNA: TGTGCCAGCAGCGTAGGCAGTCATAGCAATCAGCCCCAGCATTTT
D: NA
V: TRBV9
J: TRBJ1-5
size: NA

CDR3: CASSEQINSGANVLTF
DNA: TGTGCCAGCAGTGAACAGATCAACTCTGGGGCCAACGTCCTGACTTTC
D: NA
V: TRBV2
J: TRBJ2-6
size: NA

CDR3: CASRGDRGYGYTF
DNA: TGTGCCAGTAGGGGGGACAGGGGATACGGCTACACCTTC
D: TRBD1
V: TRBV19
J: TRBJ1-2
size: NA

CDR3: CASSDPGTVNTEAFF
DNA: TGTGCCAGCAGTGATCCCGGGACAGTAAACACTGAAGCTTTCTTT
D: TRBD1
V: TRBV25-1
J: TRBJ1-1
size: NA

CDR3: CASSLQGNYGYTF
DNA: TGTGCCAGCAGCCTACAGGGAAACTATGGCTACACCTTC
D: NA
V: TRBV5-4
J: TRBJ1-2
size: NA

CDR3: CASSLASGGPTYEQYF
DNA: TGTGCCAGCAGCTTGGCTAGCGGGGGGCCTACCTACGAGCAGTACTTC
D: TRBD2
V: TRBV11-2
J: TRBJ2-7
size: NA

CDR3: CASSPTGSGTGELFF
DNA: TGTGCCAGCAGCCCGACAGGGTCGGGTACCGGGGAGCTGTTTTTT
D: TRBD1
V: TRBV5-4
J: TRBJ2-2
size: NA

CDR3: CASGLTGGKTEAFF
DNA: TGTGCTAGTGGTTTGACGGGGGGGAAAACTGAAGCTTTCTTT
D: NA
V: TRBV12-5
J: TRBJ1-1
size: NA

CDR3: CASSTRGVVFGVGTEKLFF
DNA: TGCGCCAGCAGTACCAGGGGAGTCGTGTTTGGGGTCGGTACTGAAAAACTGTTTTTT
D: NA
V: TRBV5-1
J: TRBJ1-4
size: NA

CDR3: CASSLGRSANQPQHF
DNA: TGTGCCAGCTCCTTGGGGAGGTCTGCTAATCAGCCCCAGCATTTT
D: NA
V: TRBV2
J: TRBJ1-5
size: NA

CDR3: CASHDRPDPNQPQHF
DNA: TGTGCCAGCCATGACAGGCCAGATCCCAATCAGCCCCAGCATTTT
D: NA
V: TRBV6-1
J: TRBJ1-5
size: NA

CDR3: CASSSEGSRPEQFF
DNA: TGTGCCAGCAGCTCGGAGGGGTCGCGTCCTGAGCAGTTCTTC
D: NA
V: TRBV6-1
J: TRBJ2-1
size: NA

CDR3: CASSYSRTVTNEKLFF
DNA: TGTGCCAGCAGTTACTCGCGGACAGTGACTAATGAAAAACTGTTTTTT
D: NA
V: TRBV6-5
J: TRBJ1-4
size: NA

CDR3: CASSSKVRQGVFADTQYF
DNA: TGTGCCAGCAGCTCAAAAGTTAGACAGGGAGTATTTGCAGATACGCAGTATTTT
D: TRBD1
V: TRBV7-8
J: TRBJ2-3
size: few

CDR3: CASSLAQGLPYNEQFF
DNA: TGTGCCAGCAGCTTAGCGCAGGGCCTGCCCTACAATGAGCAGTTCTTC
D: NA
V: TRBV7-9
J: TRBJ2-1
size: NA

CDR3: CASSIESRKLFF
DNA: TGTGCCAGTAGTATTGAGAGTCGAAAACTGTTTTTT
D: NA
V: TRBV19
J: TRBJ1-4
size: NA

CDR3: CASSVGTGGSDGYTF
DNA: TGTGCCAGCAGTGTGGGGACAGGGGGTTCGGATGGCTACACCTTC
D: TRBD1
V: TRBV6-4
J: TRBJ1-2
size: medium-sized

CDR3: CASSPRGQSDEAFF
DNA: TGCGCCAGCAGCCCAAGGGGGCAGAGTGATGAAGCTTTCTTT
D: TRBD1
V: TRBV5-1
J: TRBJ1-1
size: once

CDR3: CASGGLDRGQDGYTF
DNA: TGTGCCAGCGGGGGGTTGGACAGGGGGCAGGATGGCTACACCTTC
D: TRBD1
V: TRBV6-1
J: TRBJ1-2
size: NA

CDR3: CASRGSGGLFTDTQYF
DNA: TGTGCCAGCAGGGGTAGCGGGGGGCTCTTCACAGATACGCAGTATTTT
D: TRBD2
V: TRBV7-2
J: TRBJ2-3
size: NA

CDR3: CASGTPTWQFF
DNA: TGTGCCAGCGGGACACCTACATGGCAGTTCTTC
D: NA
V: TRBV27
J: TRBJ2-1
size: once

CDR3: CASLAGGSTDTQYF
DNA: TGTGCCAGCCTAGCGGGGGGCTCCACAGATACGCAGTATTTT
D: TRBD2
V: TRBV7-9
J: TRBJ2-3
size: NA